A selection of T cell receptor beta chains follows, all from one sample in a study of cytomegalovirus exposure and HLA in healthy donors. TCRdb's copy holds only in-frame clones and misses some; the assay was immunoSEQ multiplex PCR. The data contain about 140,000 clones, 84% of them singletons. Sequenced sample: PBMCs. The receptors were gathered from a woman in her 30s in good health and CMV-seronegative. Both conserved end residues are part of each CDR3. The D gene is left open where the match is weak. The size of a clone is reported for some rows only, either as once, few or many, or as a class for expanded clones.

D gene	V gene	J gene	clone size	CDR3 protein	CDR3 DNA
NA	TRBV7-9	TRBJ1-4	NA	CASSPNGVNEKLFF	TGTGCCAGCAGCCCTAACGGAGTGAATGAAAAACTGTTTTTT
NA	TRBV7-7	TRBJ2-5	once	CPSLGTPQETQYF	TGTCCTTCCCTAGGGACTCCACAAGAGACCCAGTACTTC
NA	TRBV6-5	TRBJ1-4	NA	CASSKNEKLFF	TGTGCCAGCTCCAAAAATGAAAAACTGTTTTTT
TRBD2	TRBV7-6	TRBJ2-7	NA	CASSKTSGYEQYF	TGTGCCAGCAGCAAAACTAGCGGGTACGAGCAGTACTTC
TRBD1	TRBV5-1	TRBJ1-4	NA	CASSFGQGRIEKLFF	TGCGCCAGCAGCTTCGGACAGGGCAGAATTGAAAAACTGTTTTTT
TRBD1	TRBV5-5	TRBJ1-1	NA	CASSGNPAPGQGEAFF	TGTGCCAGCAGCGGGAACCCCGCACCGGGACAGGGTGAAGCTTTCTTT
TRBD1	TRBV27	TRBJ1-2	NA	CASSYTGGFYGYTF	TGTGCCAGCAGTTATACAGGGGGCTTCTATGGCTACACCTTC
NA	TRBV5-4	TRBJ1-3	NA	CASSLRGASGNTIYF	TGTGCCAGCAGCTTACGGGGTGCATCTGGAAACACCATATATTTT
TRBD1	TRBV7-3	TRBJ2-4	NA	CASSKYGTEKNIQYF	TGTGCCAGCAGTAAATACGGGACAGAGAAAAACATTCAGTACTTC
NA	TRBV2	TRBJ1-2	NA	CASTREAGYTF	TGTGCCAGCACCCGGGAGGCAGGCTACACCTTC
NA	TRBV7-9	TRBJ2-6	NA	CASSLAWPGANVLTF	TGTGCCAGCAGCTTAGCATGGCCTGGGGCCAACGTCCTGACTTTC
NA	TRBV5-5	TRBJ1-2	NA	CASSLGARNGYTF	TGTGCCAGCAGCTTAGGGGCTCGAAATGGCTACACCTTC
NA	TRBV27	TRBJ1-2	NA	CASSLGRASGYTF	TGTGCCAGCAGTCTCGGCAGGGCTAGTGGCTACACCTTC
NA	TRBV6-1	TRBJ2-3	NA	CASSEYEGTPTDTQYF	TGTGCCAGCAGTGAATATGAGGGGACTCCCACAGATACGCAGTATTTT
TRBD1	TRBV4-1	TRBJ2-5	NA	CASSLRQGAFETQYF	TGCGCCAGCAGCTTACGACAGGGGGCTTTTGAGACCCAGTACTTC
NA	TRBV28	TRBJ2-7	NA	CASSFLGEQYF	TGTGCCAGCAGTTTTCTAGGCGAGCAGTACTTC
NA	TRBV2	TRBJ1-5	NA	CASSESRYSNQPQHF	TGTGCCAGCAGTGAATCCAGGTATAGCAATCAGCCCCAGCATTTT
NA	TRBV18	TRBJ2-5	NA	CASSPALRGETQYF	TGTGCCAGCTCACCGGCACTTCGGGGGGAGACCCAGTACTTC
TRBD1	TRBV27	TRBJ2-2	NA	CASRGQTYTGELFF	TGTGCCAGCAGGGGACAGACTTACACCGGGGAGCTGTTTTTT
NA	TRBV2	TRBJ2-1	NA	CASSEEAGEQFF	TGTGCCAGCAGTGAAGAAGCGGGTGAGCAGTTCTTC
TRBD2	TRBV9	TRBJ2-3	NA	CASSAAGGGLTDTQYF	TGTGCCAGCAGCGCAGCGGGGGGGGGTTTGACAGATACGCAGTATTTT
NA	TRBV27	TRBJ1-4	NA	CASSLSPATNEKLFF	TGTGCCAGCAGTTTATCACCGGCAACTAATGAAAAACTGTTTTTT
NA	TRBV2	TRBJ1-5	NA	CACLKDSSGQPQHF	TGTGCCTGCTTAAAGGACAGCTCAGGTCAGCCCCAGCATTTT
TRBD1	TRBV10-3	TRBJ2-1	NA	CAISESKTGGNEQFF	TGTGCCATCAGTGAGTCGAAGACAGGGGGTAATGAGCAGTTCTTC
NA	TRBV18	TRBJ2-2	NA	CASSQDYRGPNTGELFF	TGTGCCAGCTCACAGGACTACAGGGGCCCGAACACCGGGGAGCTGTTTTTT
NA	TRBV14	TRBJ2-1	NA	CASSRKRQNNEQFF	TGTGCCAGCAGCCGAAAGAGACAGAACAATGAGCAGTTCTTC
NA	TRBV21-1	TRBJ1-6	once	CASSPRGTATCGLDSPLHF	TGTGCCAGCAGCCCCCGAGGGACAGCTACGTGTGGGTTGGATTCACCCCTCCACTTT
TRBD1	TRBV6-5	TRBJ1-6	NA	CASSYSRRGRSPLHF	TGTGCCAGCAGTTACTCGCGGAGGGGGCGGTCACCCCTCCACTTT
TRBD2	TRBV29-1	TRBJ2-5	NA	CSVRKSGGAGETQYF	TGCAGCGTAAGAAAGAGCGGGGGGGCCGGGGAGACCCAGTACTTC
TRBD1	TRBV7-7	TRBJ2-2	NA	CASSLGQGAGELFF	TGTGCTAGCAGCTTAGGCCAGGGGGCCGGGGAGCTGTTTTTT
NA	TRBV18	TRBJ2-3	NA	CASSSSRGAGDTQYF	TGTGCCAGCTCATCCTCCAGGGGGGCAGGAGATACGCAGTATTTT